The rows below give T cell receptor beta chains drawn from one sample of a study of T cells in Graves' hyperthyroidism and ophthalmopathy. TCRdb ran MiXCR on the multiplex PCR reads and lists one entry per CDR3 protein. Seen here are under 300,000 distinct CDR3 sequences, 13% to 15% observed once, and the top ten hold 30%. Sequences were obtained from blood. These receptors all stem from a woman in her forties or fifties with Graves' hyperthyroidism that later progressed to Graves' ophthalmopathy. The conserved cysteine and the conserved F or W are not part of the CDR3 here.

j_call v_call cdr3_aa
TRBJ1-5 TRBV20-1 SASRDSRQPQH
TRBJ2-5 TRBV2 ASSEAMGRGQETQY
TRBJ2-5 TRBV20-1 SAQTPNGETQY
TRBJ2-2 TRBV11-2 ASSSTMGGVRTGELF
TRBJ2-5 TRBV20-1 SARGVGWQETQY
TRBJ2-5 TRBV5-1 ASSYMTGTQETQY
TRBJ2-7 TRBV30 AWSVMGGEQY
TRBJ2-5 TRBV12-3/TRBV12-4 VSSFGGLGQETQY
TRBJ2-2 TRBV24-1 ATSDLVAGGNTGELF
TRBJ1-1 TRBV20-1 SAARLGWPEAF
TRBJ1-1 TRBV6-1 ASRGSIMNTEAF
TRBJ2-1 TRBV7-9 ASSSKREQF
TRBJ2-4 TRBV19 ASTEGLQKRNIQY